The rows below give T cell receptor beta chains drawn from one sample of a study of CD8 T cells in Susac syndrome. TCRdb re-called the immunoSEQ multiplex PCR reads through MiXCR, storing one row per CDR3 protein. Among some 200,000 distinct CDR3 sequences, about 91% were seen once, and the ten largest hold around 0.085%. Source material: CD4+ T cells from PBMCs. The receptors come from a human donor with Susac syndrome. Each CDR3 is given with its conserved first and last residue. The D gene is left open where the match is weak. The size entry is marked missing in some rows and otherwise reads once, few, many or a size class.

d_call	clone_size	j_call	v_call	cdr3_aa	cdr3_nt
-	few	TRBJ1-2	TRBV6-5	CASSYSGSHGYTF	TGTGCCAGCAGTTACTCGGGCAGCCATGGCTACACCTTC
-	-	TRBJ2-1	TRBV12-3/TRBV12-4	CASSPGRRSSYNEQFF	TGTGCCAGCAGTCCAGGCAGGCGCTCATCCTACAATGAGCAGTTCTTC
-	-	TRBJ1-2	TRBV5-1	CASGLTGDGYTF	TGCGCCAGCGGCCTGACGGGGGATGGCTACACCTTC
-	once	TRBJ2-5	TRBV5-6	CASSLLISTTQETQYF	TGTGCCAGCAGCTTGCTTATTAGTACAACTCAAGAGACCCAGTACTTC
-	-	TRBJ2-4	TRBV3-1	CASSQFLGEEYF	TGTGCCAGCAGCCAATTTCTAGGAGAAGAGTACTTC
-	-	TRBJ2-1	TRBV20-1	CSALSSYNEQFF	TGCAGTGCCCTCTCATCCTACAATGAGCAGTTCTTC
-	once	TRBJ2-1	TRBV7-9	CASRIDSDNEQFF	TGTGCCAGCAGGATAGACTCAGACAATGAGCAGTTCTTC
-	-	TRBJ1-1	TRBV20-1	CSARAGVNTEAFF	TGCAGTGCTAGGGCGGGGGTGAATACTGAAGCTTTCTTT
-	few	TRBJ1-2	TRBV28	CASSLASYGYTF	TGTGCCAGCAGTTTAGCCAGCTATGGCTACACCTTC
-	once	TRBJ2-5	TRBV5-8	CASSLYKSEETQYF	TGTGCCAGCAGCTTGTACAAGAGTGAGGAGACCCAGTACTTC
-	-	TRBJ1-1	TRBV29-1	CSVVGHMNTEAFF	TGCAGCGTTGTTGGACACATGAACACTGAAGCTTTCTTT
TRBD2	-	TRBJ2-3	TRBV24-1	CATSDLPGTSGTDTQYF	TGTGCCACCAGTGATTTGCCCGGGACTAGCGGCACAGATACGCAGTATTTT
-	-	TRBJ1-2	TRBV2	CASSVEGQGIYGYTF	TGTGCCAGCAGTGTGGAGGGCCAGGGGATCTATGGCTACACCTTC
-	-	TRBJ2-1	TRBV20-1	CSARDQGGVVGEQFF	TGCAGTGCTAGAGATCAGGGGGGAGTGGTTGGGGAGCAGTTCTTC
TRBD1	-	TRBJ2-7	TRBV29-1	CSVDRGYEQYF	TGCAGCGTCGACAGGGGCTACGAGCAGTACTTC
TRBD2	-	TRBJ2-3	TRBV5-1	CASSLVSSGIQDTQYF	TGCGCCAGCAGCTTGGTGTCTAGCGGGATTCAAGATACGCAGTATTTT
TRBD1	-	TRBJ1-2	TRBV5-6	CASSGDRAFYGYTF	TGTGCCAGCAGCGGGGACAGGGCCTTCTATGGCTACACCTTC
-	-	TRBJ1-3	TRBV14	CASSRGIGGESGNTIYF	TGTGCCAGCAGCCGTGGGATTGGGGGCGAGTCTGGAAACACCATATATTTT
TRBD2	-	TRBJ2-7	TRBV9	CASSAQVTSGGLAEQYF	TGTGCCAGCAGCGCTCAAGTGACTAGCGGGGGCCTAGCCGAGCAGTACTTC
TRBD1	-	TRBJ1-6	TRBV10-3	CAIRGDSGSRGYNSPLHF	TGTGCCATCAGGGGGGACAGTGGGTCAAGGGGCTATAATTCACCCCTCCACTTT